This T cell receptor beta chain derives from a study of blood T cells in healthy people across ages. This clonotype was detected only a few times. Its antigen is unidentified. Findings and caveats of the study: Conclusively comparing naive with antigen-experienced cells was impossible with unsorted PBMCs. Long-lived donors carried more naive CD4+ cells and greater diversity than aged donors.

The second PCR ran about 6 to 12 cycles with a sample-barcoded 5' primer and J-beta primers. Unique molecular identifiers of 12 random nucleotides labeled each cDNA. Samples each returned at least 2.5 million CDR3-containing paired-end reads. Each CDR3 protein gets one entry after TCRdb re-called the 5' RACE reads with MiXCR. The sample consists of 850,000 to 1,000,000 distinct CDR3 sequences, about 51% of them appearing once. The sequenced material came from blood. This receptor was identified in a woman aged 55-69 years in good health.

CDR3 DNA sequence: TGTGCCAGCAGTGAGGACAGGGACGAGCAGTACTTC. Translation gives CASSEDRDEQYF. The chain couples TRBV6-1 to TRBJ2-7; TRBD1 agrees at 8 bases. CDR1 and CDR2 (germline): MNHNS, SASEGT. The CDR3 runs 12 residues. V lost 3 bases to trimming and J lost 5 bases; unmatched junction nucleotides: 0.